The 8 T cell receptor beta chains reported below all come from one sample, sequenced in a study of post-analysis software for immune sequencing data. Study-level points and caveats: Four or five TRBV segments were more frequent in patients than controls; TRBV5-6, TRBV5-1 and TRBV20-1 belonged to this group.

Antigen specificity for these receptors is unknown. Prepared TCR beta cDNA libraries contained unique molecular identifiers. In TCRdb, the PCR reads were re-called with MiXCR into one record per CDR3 protein. This sample carries 170,000 or so distinct CDR3 sequences, roughly 30% of them seen once, and the ten largest clones take about 1.6%. The sample was blood. Source of these receptors: a girl aged 5-17 years with multiple sclerosis.

This clonotype was picked up a small number of times. The chain uses TRBV27 and TRBJ1-1; D not certain. Germline V CDR1 and CDR2: MNHEY, SMNVEV (reference sequence). V was pared by 0 bases and J by 0 bases, with 11 bases between. The CDR3 is made up of 16 amino acids. Here the CDR3 DNA reads TGTGCCAGCAGTTTATCGGCAGCACATATGAACACTGAAGCTTTCTTT. The encoded protein is CASSLSAAHMNTEAFF.

This clonotype was observed at least ten times. V and J are TRBV10-3 and TRBJ2-7; 8 bases align to TRBD1. Trimming took 6 bases from V and 1 from J; bases not matched to a gene: 8. Germline CDR1 and CDR2: ENHRY and SYGVKD. The length of the CDR3 is 15 residues. In nucleotides, the CDR3 is TGTGCCATCAGCAGGGCCCGGGACAGGTCCTACGAGCAGTACTTC. This translates into CAISRARDRSYEQYF.

This clonotype was observed at least ten times. This chain joins TRBV20-1 and TRBJ1-1; D uncertain. This CDR3 comprises 14 residues. The ends were cut back, 6 bases at V and 5 bases at J, with 19 bases in the middle. Germline V gene data show CDR1 as DFQATT and CDR2 as SNEGSKA (reference sequence). The CDR3 reads CSAPTTLGRTEAFF. The CDR3 DNA sequence: TGCAGTGCCCCGACGACGTTAGGGCGGACTGAAGCTTTCTTT.

This clonotype was picked up many times. The V and J genes are TRBV5-6 and TRBJ2-7; 9 positions agree with TRBD1. Germline V gives CDR1 SGHDT, CDR2 YYEEEE. V trimming: 4 bases; J trimming: 5 bases; junction bases outside the gene matches: 7. The CDR3 has 14 residues. This CDR3 is CASSLGTGFDEQYF. The DNA of the CDR3 is TGTGCCAGCAGCCTCGGGACAGGGTTCGACGAGCAGTACTTC.

This clonotype was seen repeatedly, ten times or more. V and J are TRBV29-1 and TRBJ2-1; 10 nucleotides match TRBD2. Germline values: CDR1 SQVTM, CDR2 ANQGSEA. The CDR3 is 15 residues long. V gave up 3 bases and J gave up 7 bases; unmatched junction bases: 9. The CDR3 nucleotides are TGCAGCGTTGACCCTCTAGCGGGAGTGAGAAATGAGCAGTTCTTC. Translating gives CSVDPLAGVRNEQFF.

This chain links TRBV19 with TRBJ2-4; 9 bases are a match to TRBD1. Judging by the DNA end, TRBJ2-7 fits better; the J call may be wrong. Looked up from germline, CDR1 is LNHDA and CDR2 is SQIVND (reference sequence). The CDR3 is made up of 14 amino acids. CDR3 in amino acids: CASSAGTGPSEQYF. The CDR3 coding sequence is TGTGCCAGTAGTGCCGGGACAGGGCCCAGCGAGCAGTACTTC.

This chain links TRBV15 with TRBJ2-1; 11 positions agree with TRBD2. The CDR3 loop spans 19 amino acids. CDR1 and CDR2 (germline): LNHNV, YYDKDF (reference sequence). The ends lost 1 base at V and 8 bases at J; junction bases unmatched: 16. The CDR3 DNA reads as TGTGCCACCAGCAGAGCCCTGTTTAAACTAGCGGGAGAGGCCGATGAGCAGTTCTTC. It translates to CATSRALFKLAGEADEQFF.

The chain is built from TRBV5-1 and TRBJ1-2; D uncertain. The CDR3 spans 14 residues. CDR1 is SGHRS and CDR2 is YFSETQ in the germline V gene. V dropped 1 base and J dropped 4 bases, with 11 bases sitting between them. Here the CDR3 reads CASSLSGERYGYTF. The CDR3 DNA sequence: TGCGCCAGCAGCTTGAGCGGGGAACGCTATGGCTACACCTTC.